Below, one T cell receptor (beta chain) is given with its context. The table lists this clonotype with a few counts. Its antigen is still unknown. Nothing much larger sits one base from this clone, and base qualities are not available. The source of the sample is a study of T cells after yellow fever vaccination (dated 2019 in TCRdb). Notes on the research overall: Libraries from fractions with low cell numbers were prepared with the SMART-Seq v4 Ultra Low Input RNA kit. Blood was drawn at multiple timepoints before and after primary and secondary immunization, with bulk PBMC replicates and cell subsets isolated. Two healthy male donors, one aged 18 to 30 and one aged 30 to 39 years, were included in the cohort. Bulk TCR alpha and beta repertoires were sequenced longitudinally to track T-cell clones before and after primary and booster YFV17D yellow fever vaccination. What the research found in general, with its limitations: Because the study included only a couple of donors, the extent to which the findings can be generalized is limited. After the booster, most clones that had expanded after primary vaccination were detected again (almost 97% of CD4 and around nine tenths of CD8), suggesting broad maintenance of memory. Computational filtering was required because FACS-sorted repertoires could contain abundant contaminating clonotypes from the bulk population. Compared with the primary T-cell response, the secondary T-cell response was faster but weaker, reaching its peak on day 5 rather than on day 15. A small share of clonotypes was detected in both CD4 and CD8 compartments, with the overlap likely arising from convergent recombination.

The sample's treatment or condition, from its label and the paper: live attenuated yellow fever vaccine strain. At each blood-draw timepoint, two biological replicates of bulk PBMCs were obtained. PBMCs were isolated from peripheral blood using a standard Ficoll-Paque protocol. RNA was extracted with TriZol from bulk PBMCs, CD4 and CD8 fractions, and dextramer-positive and dextramer-negative fractions. TCR cDNA was synthesized by 5'RACE template switching, which introduced a universal primer site and unique molecular identifiers. Priming of cDNA synthesis was performed from both the TCR alpha and TCR beta constant segments. Library amplification used two PCR steps, and the second PCR step added sample barcodes and sequencing adapters. Sequencing of libraries was performed on Illumina HiSeq 2500 (2x100 bp) or NovaSeq (2x150 bp). As for the original processing: MIGEC was used to demultiplex reads and collapse the reads into UMI consensus sequences, and MiXCR was used for V(D)J alignment. Clonotypes responding to the vaccine were identified with edgeR on replicate PBMC samples, with the criteria of FDR below 0.01 and a log2 fold change above 5 up to day 15. Each bulk clonotype received a CD4 or CD8 identity based on whether the sequenced CD4 or CD8 repertoire contained that clonotype at higher abundance. Clones were called with MiXCR by TCRdb after fastp trimmed the public reads at Q25, and only in-frame beta chains were retained. Rows matching on CDR3 protein sequence are summarized as one entry with the most common DNA and genes. TCRdb, not the original authors, processed these V and J calls. For this sample there are roughly 310,000 distinct CDR3 sequences; roughly 8.7% appear just once. More than 15% of the sample comes from the top ten.

This sequence originates from a man in his late teens or twenties who received the YFV17D yellow fever vaccine. The sequencing used PBMCs, collected on the day of the first yellow fever vaccination.

The bases read TGTGCCAGCAGCTTAGACTTGGTAATGGATACGCAGTATTTT. It specifies CASSLDLVMDTQYF. The sequence joins TRBV7-2 to TRBJ2-3; the D gene cannot be resolved reliably. The CDR1 and CDR2 encoded by the germline V gene are SGHTA and FQGNSA. Trimming removed 1 base from V and 6 bases from J, leaving 11 bases between the germline ends. The CDR3 runs 14 residues from the cysteine to the phenylalanine. CDR3 DNA only is kept here, 42 bases in frame from base 1.